This is a list of T cell receptor beta chains from one sample in a study of blood T cells in healthy people across ages. TCRdb processed the 5' RACE reads anew with MiXCR; each CDR3 protein has one entry. The profile shows approximately 690,000 distinct CDR3 sequences, approximately 40% of them singletons. The sample consisted of blood. The receptor source for this set is an elderly man in good health. Both conserved end residues are trimmed from each CDR3.

cdr3_length: 12
v_call: TRBV7-2
j_call: TRBJ1-4
cdr3_aa: ASSVALLNEKLF

cdr3_length: 11
v_call: TRBV10-1
j_call: TRBJ2-3
cdr3_aa: ASSDPGLDTQY

cdr3_length: 16
v_call: TRBV14
j_call: TRBJ2-7
cdr3_aa: ASSQLTGTGVRIYEQY

cdr3_length: 13
v_call: TRBV29-1
j_call: TRBJ2-1
cdr3_aa: SVDRPSSSYNEQF

cdr3_length: 13
v_call: TRBV5-1
j_call: TRBJ1-6
cdr3_aa: ASRGTGEVNSPLH

cdr3_length: 12
v_call: TRBV7-3
j_call: TRBJ2-1
cdr3_aa: ASAGTSVYNEQF

cdr3_length: 13
v_call: TRBV2
j_call: TRBJ2-3
cdr3_aa: ASTRLVARPDTQY

cdr3_length: 14
v_call: TRBV25-1
j_call: TRBJ2-3
cdr3_aa: ASSESRDRGIRTQY

cdr3_length: 13
v_call: TRBV20-1
j_call: TRBJ2-3
cdr3_aa: SAPSMKKHTDTQY

cdr3_length: 12
v_call: TRBV27
j_call: TRBJ2-5
cdr3_aa: ASSLWGAGETQY

cdr3_length: 12
v_call: TRBV7-9
j_call: TRBJ1-5
cdr3_aa: ASSLPGSNQPQH

cdr3_length: 19
v_call: TRBV5-5
j_call: TRBJ2-7
cdr3_aa: ASSFRDRVTQLAGKAYEQY

cdr3_length: 11
v_call: TRBV11-2
j_call: TRBJ2-5
cdr3_aa: ASRTETRRTQY

cdr3_length: 13
v_call: TRBV5-1
j_call: TRBJ1-1
cdr3_aa: ASSLDGQGGTEAF

cdr3_length: 13
v_call: TRBV9
j_call: TRBJ2-5
cdr3_aa: ASSPAGGPLETQY

cdr3_length: 16
v_call: TRBV4-3
j_call: TRBJ2-2
cdr3_aa: ASSQGLVAGGYTGELF

cdr3_length: 12
v_call: TRBV6-1
j_call: TRBJ2-7
cdr3_aa: ASTLRQGWNEQY

cdr3_length: 11
v_call: TRBV27
j_call: TRBJ1-1
cdr3_aa: ASSRDPGFEAF

cdr3_length: 9
v_call: TRBV20-1
j_call: TRBJ2-1
cdr3_aa: SAHDISREF

cdr3_length: 13
v_call: TRBV6-2/TRBV6-3
j_call: TRBJ2-1
cdr3_aa: ASIKDGDLGDEQF

cdr3_length: 18
v_call: TRBV20-1
j_call: TRBJ1-6
cdr3_aa: SAISPTARRGINYNSPLH

cdr3_length: 16
v_call: TRBV25-1
j_call: TRBJ2-1
cdr3_aa: ASSEQTALNLKYNEQF

cdr3_length: 13
v_call: TRBV6-2/TRBV6-3
j_call: TRBJ2-5
cdr3_aa: ASSYLRLDQETQY

cdr3_length: 14
v_call: TRBV4-2
j_call: TRBJ2-7
cdr3_aa: ASSPLLDYRLDEQY

cdr3_length: 15
v_call: TRBV28
j_call: TRBJ2-3
cdr3_aa: ASSFWGSSGSTDTQY

cdr3_length: 13
v_call: TRBV28
j_call: TRBJ2-1
cdr3_aa: ASRETSGRAGEQF

cdr3_length: 15
v_call: TRBV4-1
j_call: TRBJ1-2
cdr3_aa: TSSQEGGGWANYGYT

cdr3_length: 9
v_call: TRBV7-2
j_call: TRBJ1-1
cdr3_aa: ASSPNREAF

cdr3_length: 12
v_call: TRBV7-2
j_call: TRBJ2-7
cdr3_aa: ASSFDQKGGEQY

cdr3_length: 14
v_call: TRBV6-2/TRBV6-3
j_call: TRBJ2-1
cdr3_aa: ASSYEAGGRLDEQF

cdr3_length: 11
v_call: TRBV6-5
j_call: TRBJ2-1
cdr3_aa: ASKGQGVYRQF

cdr3_length: 12
v_call: TRBV9
j_call: TRBJ2-1
cdr3_aa: ASSVEMGGGEQF

cdr3_length: 15
v_call: TRBV10-3
j_call: TRBJ2-5
cdr3_aa: AITADPGVGGKETQY

cdr3_length: 14
v_call: TRBV4-2
j_call: TRBJ2-1
cdr3_aa: ASSHPGQGAGNEQF

cdr3_length: 11
v_call: TRBV7-2
j_call: TRBJ2-5
cdr3_aa: ASSRTSGGTQY

cdr3_length: 11
v_call: TRBV29-1
j_call: TRBJ1-1
cdr3_aa: SVGQGSDTEAF